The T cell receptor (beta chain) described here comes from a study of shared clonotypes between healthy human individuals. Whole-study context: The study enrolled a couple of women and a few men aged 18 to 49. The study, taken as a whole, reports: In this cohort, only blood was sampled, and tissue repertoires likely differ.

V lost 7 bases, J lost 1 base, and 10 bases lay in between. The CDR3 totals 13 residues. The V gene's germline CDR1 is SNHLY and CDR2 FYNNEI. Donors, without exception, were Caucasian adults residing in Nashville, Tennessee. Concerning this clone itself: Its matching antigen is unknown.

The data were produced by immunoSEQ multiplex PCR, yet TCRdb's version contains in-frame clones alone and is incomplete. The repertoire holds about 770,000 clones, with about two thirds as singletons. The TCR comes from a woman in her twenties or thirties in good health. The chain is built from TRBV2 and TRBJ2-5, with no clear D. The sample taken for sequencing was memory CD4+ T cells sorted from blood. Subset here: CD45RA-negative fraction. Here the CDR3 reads CASNAYFQETQYF. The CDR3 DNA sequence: TGTGCCAGCAATGCGTATTTCCAAGAGACCCAGTACTTC.